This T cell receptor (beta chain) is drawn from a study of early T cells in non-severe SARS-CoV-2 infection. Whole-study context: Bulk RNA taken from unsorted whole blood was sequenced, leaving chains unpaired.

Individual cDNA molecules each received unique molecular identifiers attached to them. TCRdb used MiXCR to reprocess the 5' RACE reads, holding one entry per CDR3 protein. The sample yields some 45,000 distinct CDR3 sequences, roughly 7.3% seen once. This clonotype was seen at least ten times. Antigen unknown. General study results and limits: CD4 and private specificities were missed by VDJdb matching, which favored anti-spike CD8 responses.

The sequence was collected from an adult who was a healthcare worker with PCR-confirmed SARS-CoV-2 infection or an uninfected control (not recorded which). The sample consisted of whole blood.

In DNA form, the CDR3 reads TGTGCCACCATCTTATCAGGGTTCACTGAAGCTTTCTTT. The encoded protein is CATILSGFTEAFF. The rearrangement uses TRBV11-2 and TRBJ1-1; tentatively, D is TRBD1 (5 bases). The CDR3 length is 13 residues. From germline, CDR1 is SGHAT and CDR2 FQNNGV. The V end lost 10 bases, the J end lost 4 bases, and 16 bases lay between the germline ends.